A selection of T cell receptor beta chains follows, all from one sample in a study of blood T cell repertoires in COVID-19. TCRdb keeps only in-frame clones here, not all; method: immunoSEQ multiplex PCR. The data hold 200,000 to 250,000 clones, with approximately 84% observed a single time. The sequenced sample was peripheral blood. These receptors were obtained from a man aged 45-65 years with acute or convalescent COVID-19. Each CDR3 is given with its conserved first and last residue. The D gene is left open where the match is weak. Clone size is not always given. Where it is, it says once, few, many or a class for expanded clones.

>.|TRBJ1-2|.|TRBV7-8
CASSLQMEGGYTF
TGTGCCAGCAGCTTACAAATGGAGGGGGGCTACACCTTC
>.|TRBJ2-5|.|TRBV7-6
CASSLRSREWETQYF
TGTGCCAGCAGCTTAAGGTCACGGGAGTGGGAGACCCAGTACTTC
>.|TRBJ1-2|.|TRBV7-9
CASSHRATNYGYTF
TGTGCCAGCAGCCACAGGGCTACTAACTATGGCTACACCTTC
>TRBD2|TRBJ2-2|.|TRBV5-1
CASSFGLVAGELFF
TGCGCCAGCAGCTTCGGACTAGTTGCCGGGGAGCTGTTTTTT
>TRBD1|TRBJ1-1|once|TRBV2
CASRPQGEGSTEAFF
TGTGCCAGCAGACCTCAGGGGGAAGGGAGTACTGAAGCTTTCTTT
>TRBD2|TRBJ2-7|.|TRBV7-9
CASSLESAGLVSYEQYF
TGTGCCAGCAGCTTAGAGTCGGCGGGACTAGTCTCCTACGAGCAGTACTTC
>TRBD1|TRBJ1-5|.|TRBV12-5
CASGSGTASNQPQHF
TGTGCTAGTGGAAGTGGGACAGCTAGCAATCAGCCCCAGCATTTT
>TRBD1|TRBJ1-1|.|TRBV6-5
CASSYGQGVAEAFF
TGTGCCAGCAGTTACGGACAGGGGGTAGCTGAAGCTTTCTTT
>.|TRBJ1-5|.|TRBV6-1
CASSETGGKQPQHF
TGTGCCAGCAGTGAAACGGGGGGCAAACAGCCCCAGCATTTT
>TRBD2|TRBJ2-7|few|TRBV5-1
CASSKAGGLTYEQYF
TGCGCCAGCAGCAAAGCGGGGGGCCTCACCTACGAGCAGTACTTC
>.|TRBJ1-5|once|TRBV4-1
CASSQDRTGYSNQPQHF
TGCGCCAGCAGCCAAGATCGAACAGGGTATAGCAATCAGCCCCAGCATTTT
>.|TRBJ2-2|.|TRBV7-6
CASSLVFTVGAGELFF
TGTGCCAGCAGCTTAGTATTCACAGTTGGCGCCGGGGAGCTGTTTTTT
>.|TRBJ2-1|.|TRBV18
CATSAKGGSNHNEQFF
TGTGCCACCTCCGCTAAGGGTGGGAGTAACCACAATGAGCAGTTCTTC
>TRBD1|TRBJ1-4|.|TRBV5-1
CASSLSTGGNEKLFF
TGCGCCAGCAGCTTGTCGACAGGGGGGAATGAAAAACTGTTTTTT
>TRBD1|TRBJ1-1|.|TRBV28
CASSTTGGRTEAFF
TGTGCCAGCAGTACAACAGGGGGTCGCACTGAAGCTTTCTTT
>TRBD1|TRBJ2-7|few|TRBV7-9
CASSSGTGGTFYEQYF
TGTGCCAGCAGCTCGGGGACAGGGGGCACTTTCTACGAGCAGTACTTC
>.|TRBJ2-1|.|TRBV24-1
CATSESNSWPYEQFF
TGTGCCACCAGTGAATCGAACAGCTGGCCTTATGAGCAGTTCTTC
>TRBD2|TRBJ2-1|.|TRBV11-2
CASSFSIAGGYNEQFF
TGTGCCAGCAGCTTCTCGATAGCGGGAGGATACAATGAGCAGTTCTTC
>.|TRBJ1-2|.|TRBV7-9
CASSLVAEIYGYTF
TGTGCCAGCAGCTTAGTCGCAGAAATCTATGGCTACACCTTC
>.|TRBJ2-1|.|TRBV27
CASSLGTSPYNEQFF
TGTGCCAGCAGTTTAGGGACTTCGCCCTACAATGAGCAGTTCTTC
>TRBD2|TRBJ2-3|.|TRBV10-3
CAISTSGGYTDTQYF
TGTGCCATCTCCACTAGCGGGGGGTATACAGATACGCAGTATTTT
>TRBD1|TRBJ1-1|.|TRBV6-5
CASGGQMNTEAFF
TGTGCCAGCGGGGGACAGATGAACACTGAAGCTTTCTTT
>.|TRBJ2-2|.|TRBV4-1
CASSASLNTGELFF
TGCGCCAGCAGCGCGAGTTTGAACACCGGGGAGCTGTTTTTT
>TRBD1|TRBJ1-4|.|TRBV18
CASSSGQEATNEKLFF
TGTGCCAGCTCATCCGGACAGGAAGCAACTAATGAAAAACTGTTTTTT
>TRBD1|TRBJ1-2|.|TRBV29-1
CSVRQGAYYGYTF
TGCAGCGTTCGGCAGGGGGCTTACTATGGCTACACCTTC
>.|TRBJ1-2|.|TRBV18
CASSPPSGYGYTF
TGTGCCAGCTCACCCCCCTCCGGCTATGGCTACACCTTC
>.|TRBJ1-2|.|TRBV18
CASSLDGTTEYGYTF
TGTGCCAGCTCACTCGACGGGACAACGGAGTATGGCTACACCTTC
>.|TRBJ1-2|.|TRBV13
CASSPYRQVNYGYTF
TGTGCCAGCAGCCCCTACCGACAGGTTAACTATGGCTACACCTTC
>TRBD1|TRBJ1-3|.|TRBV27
CASRHTGQAGGNTIYF
TGTGCCAGCAGGCACACGGGACAGGCGGGCGGAAACACCATATATTTT
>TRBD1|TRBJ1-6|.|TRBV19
CASSAEGTAYNSPLHF
TGTGCCAGTAGTGCTGAAGGGACAGCCTATAATTCACCCCTCCACTTT
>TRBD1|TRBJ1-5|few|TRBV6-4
CASSEATGTPQHF
TGTGCCAGCAGTGAGGCGACAGGGACGCCCCAGCATTTT
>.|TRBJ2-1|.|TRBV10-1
CASSESYRMSEQFF
TGCGCCAGCAGTGAGTCGTACAGGATGAGTGAGCAGTTCTTC
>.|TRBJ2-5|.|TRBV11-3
CASSRRGYPFQETQYF
TGTGCCAGCAGCCGAAGAGGCTATCCGTTCCAAGAGACCCAGTACTTC
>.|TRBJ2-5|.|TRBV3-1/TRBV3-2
CASRPLRGDKGQETQYF
TGTGCCAGCAGACCCTTAAGAGGCGATAAAGGCCAAGAGACCCAGTACTTC
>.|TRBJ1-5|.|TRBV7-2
CASSLGQDNQPQHF
TGTGCCAGCAGCTTAGGGCAGGACAATCAGCCCCAGCATTTT
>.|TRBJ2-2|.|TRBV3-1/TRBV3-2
CASSPQNTGELFF
TGTGCCAGCAGCCCACAGAACACCGGGGAGCTGTTTTTT
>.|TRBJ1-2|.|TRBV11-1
CAIPSNYGYTF
TGTGCCATCCCATCTAACTATGGCTACACCTTC
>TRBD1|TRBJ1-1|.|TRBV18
CASSPVHRGLNTEAFF
TGTGCCAGCTCACCGGTGCATAGGGGGCTGAACACTGAAGCTTTCTTT
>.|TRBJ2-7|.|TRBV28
CASNTYEQYF
TGTGCCAGCAATACTTACGAGCAGTACTTC
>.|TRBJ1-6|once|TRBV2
CASKAGTDSPLHF
TGTGCCAGCAAGGCGGGGACGGATTCACCCCTCCACTTT
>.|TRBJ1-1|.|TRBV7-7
CASSFREDTEAFF
TGTGCTAGCAGCTTCAGGGAGGACACTGAAGCTTTCTTT
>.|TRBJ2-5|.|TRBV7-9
CASSSGETQYF
TGTGCCAGCAGCTCGGGGGAGACCCAGTACTTC
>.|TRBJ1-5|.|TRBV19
CASSLRPGSNQPQHF
TGTGCCAGTAGTCTCCGCCCGGGGAGCAATCAGCCCCAGCATTTT
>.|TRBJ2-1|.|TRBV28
CASSSRNEQFF
TGTGCCAGCAGTTCGCGTAATGAGCAGTTCTTC
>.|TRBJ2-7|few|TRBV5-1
CASSYWGGGRAYEQYF
TGCGCCAGCAGTTACTGGGGAGGGGGAAGGGCCTACGAGCAGTACTTC
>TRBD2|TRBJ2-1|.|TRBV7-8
CASSFLLAGGPQFF
TGTGCCAGCAGCTTCCTACTAGCGGGGGGGCCGCAGTTCTTC
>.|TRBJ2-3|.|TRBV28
CASSRYLPDTQYF
TGTGCCAGCAGTCGCTATTTACCAGATACGCAGTATTTT
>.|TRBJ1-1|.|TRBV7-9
CASSPQALNTEAFF
TGTGCCAGCAGCCCACAGGCTCTGAACACTGAAGCTTTCTTT
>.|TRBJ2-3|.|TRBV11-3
CASSLAGWGTSTDTQYF
TGTGCCAGCAGCTTAGCCGGGTGGGGGACTAGCACAGATACGCAGTATTTT